The following is a T cell receptor beta chain sequence with its context. These data come from a study of cytotoxic CD8 clonotypes in ibrutinib-treated CLL. This table comes from immunoSEQ multiplex PCR, and its TCRdb copy is limited to in-frame clones, with some not included. The table shows fewer than 300,000 clones, with 65% to 85% occurring only once. This sequence originates from a human donor with chronic lymphocytic leukemia. This specimen consisted of PBMCs, obtained at disease progression, from a patient treated with ibrutinib.

CDR3 protein: CASSRTTGARANTEAFF. The CDR3 coding sequence is TGTGCCAGCTCGCGGACGACAGGGGCGAGGGCGAACACTGAAGCTTTCTTT. The V and J genes are TRBV18 and TRBJ1-1; 8 bases align to TRBD1. CDR1 KGHSH and CDR2 LQKENI come from the germline V gene. Trimming removed 6 bases from V and 1 base from J; junction bases left unmatched: 13. This CDR3 comprises 17 residues.